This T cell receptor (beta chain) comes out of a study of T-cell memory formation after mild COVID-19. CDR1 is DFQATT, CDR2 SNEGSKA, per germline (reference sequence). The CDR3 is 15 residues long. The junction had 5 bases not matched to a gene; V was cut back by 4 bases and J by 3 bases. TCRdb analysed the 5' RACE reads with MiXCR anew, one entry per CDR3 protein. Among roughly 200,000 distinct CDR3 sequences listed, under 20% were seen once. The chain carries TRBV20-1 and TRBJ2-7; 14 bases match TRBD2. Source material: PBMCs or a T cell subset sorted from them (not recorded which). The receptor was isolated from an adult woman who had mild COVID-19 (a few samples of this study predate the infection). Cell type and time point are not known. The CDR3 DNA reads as TGCAGTGCTATTACCGGGACTAGCGGGGGCTACGAGCAGTACTTC. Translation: CSAITGTSGGYEQYF.